In its sample, the clone carrying this T cell receptor beta chain was seen many times. The antigen remains undetermined. This record comes from a study of identical twins. Study-level results: Beta out-of-frame sequences displayed a weaker excess of sharing between twins.

Germline CDR1 and CDR2: SQVTM and ANQGSEA. Deletions cut 3 bases from V and 3 bases from J, with 8 bases between. There are 12 residues in the CDR3. MiXCR was run by TCRdb on the 5' RACE reads, yielding one entry per CDR3 protein. The repertoire includes approximately 590,000 distinct CDR3 sequences, 9% to 10% of them detected once, and around 3% sits in the top ten. The same data also contributed to another study, on yellow fever vaccine responses in identical twins.

Sequencing was done on a sample of PBMCs. The source of this sequence is a woman aged 18-30 years in good health. The chain links TRBV29-1 to TRBJ2-5; unclear D gene. This CDR3 is CSVESEKETQYF. Here the CDR3 DNA reads TGCAGCGTTGAGTCAGAAAAAGAGACCCAGTACTTC.